Below, one TCR beta chain is given with its context. This clonotype has just a few counts. Its antigen has not been determined. One base away lies a much larger clone, so this may be a sequencing read error. The data were obtained in a study of Graves' ophthalmopathy and Graves' hyperthyroidism (dated by TCRdb to between 2017 and 2018). A note on the overall study: Peripheral blood samples were taken at the time of initial diagnosis, before any treatment was given. Following sample collection, hyperthyroidism patients were given methimazole at a starting dose of 30 mg daily, and ophthalmopathy patients were given high-dose intravenous methylprednisolone. To explore V-J signatures that distinguish ophthalmopathy from hyperthyroidism, a discovery set of under 110 patients was enrolled, made up of 43 with ophthalmopathy and some 58 with stable hyperthyroidism. In more than 5 hyperthyroidism patients, the T-cell repertoire of thyroid tissue was compared with the T-cell repertoire of blood. The study used signatures of the TCR beta repertoire to tell Graves' ophthalmopathy apart from Graves' hyperthyroidism and to predict which patients would progress to ophthalmopathy. In total, over 130 blood samples were TCR-sequenced: 40 to 45 ophthalmopathy, around 75 hyperthyroidism and about 17 hyperthyroidism-to-ophthalmopathy patients. An independent validation cohort comprised some 19 hyperthyroidism patients and some 16 patients who later progressed from hyperthyroidism to ophthalmopathy.

The CDR3 starts with the cysteine, ends with the phenylalanine, and has 13 residues. The retained sequence is limited to the CDR3, 39 bases, with the frame set at the first base. The germline V gene (reference sequence) provides CDR1 MNHEY and CDR2 SMNVEV. V is cut by 3 bases and J by 2 bases, and the space between the germline ends is 8 bases. What the study reported, not specific to this receptor: Among expanded thyroid clonotypes with frequency above 0.001, most also showed up in blood, which suggests that blood repertoires may reflect the thyroid immune response. In cross-validation, the 13-signature model distinguished ophthalmopathy from stable hyperthyroidism with 85% to 90% sensitivity and almost 83% specificity, and in the test set the corresponding values were about 80% and 75%. In validation, the model predicted ophthalmopathy progression with 55% to 71% sensitivity and roughly 78% specificity; more than ten predicted patients were CT-confirmed with GO in a median of about 6.1 months. Sample size was not statistically predetermined, and group allocation was not concealed from the investigators.

TCR beta CDR3 regions were amplified from RNA transcripts for repertoire sequencing. The first round of RT-PCR was done with HTBI primers and the Qiagen OneStep RT-PCR kit, and was followed by a second round of multiplex PCR, then size selection and purification. Libraries were sequenced on an Illumina HiSeq2000 using paired-end 100 bp reads. The paper's processing steps were these. SOAPnuke was used to process the reads, removing any read that contained adapters or uncalled bases, had a mean Phred below 15, or lacked an exact match to the constant primer or identifier. High-quality paired reads were merged with COPE v1.2.5. Each unique nucleotide sequence was treated as a clonotype, and MiTCR v1.1 was used to align the clonotypes to the IMGT TRB V, D and J references. Analysis was restricted to V-J combinations with a frequency above 0.0001, which covered about 99% of repertoires. A TCR clonal expansion and chaos score per V-J combination was defined as the ratio of F50 clonal expansion to chaos observed in the TCRdist matrix. Welch's t-statistics and random forest were used to reduce features to more than ten V-J combinations, which were fed into a naive Bayes classifier. The similarity between thyroid and blood repertoires was quantified using the Morisita-Horn index. TCRdb redid the processing of the public reads, applying fastp at Q25 and MiXCR, and retained in-frame beta chains. Each CDR3 protein gets just one entry, which takes the most common genes and DNA from the rows behind it. In this record, the V and J calls reflect TCRdb's handling and not the investigators' own analysis. This sample holds about 24,000 distinct CDR3 sequences; approximately 48% were observed only once. The top ten clones comprise about 5.9% of the sample.

Hyperthyroidism was considered stable if no progression to ophthalmopathy occurred within 18 months of follow-up. Hyperthyroidism patients were newly diagnosed, with disease duration under 2 months, and aged 18 to 65 years. Patients were excluded if they had other autoimmune diseases, uncontrolled infections, pregnancy or lactation. Clinical symptoms, serum thyroxine, TRAb, thyroid ultrasound and orbital computed tomography formed the basis of the diagnosis. Using Ficoll-Paque density gradient centrifugation, PBMCs were isolated from about 9.2 ml of fresh peripheral blood. Total RNA was extracted with Trizol reagent and quality-checked on an Agilent 2100 Bioanalyzer.

Specimen: peripheral blood. Here the chain combines TRBV27 and TRBJ2-7, with the D gene too uncertain to name. The clonotype comes from an adult woman with stable Graves' hyperthyroidism. The CDR3 protein sequence reads: CASSFGQAYEQYF. Here is the DNA: TGTGCCAGCAGTTTTGGGCAGGCCTACGAGCAGTACTTC.